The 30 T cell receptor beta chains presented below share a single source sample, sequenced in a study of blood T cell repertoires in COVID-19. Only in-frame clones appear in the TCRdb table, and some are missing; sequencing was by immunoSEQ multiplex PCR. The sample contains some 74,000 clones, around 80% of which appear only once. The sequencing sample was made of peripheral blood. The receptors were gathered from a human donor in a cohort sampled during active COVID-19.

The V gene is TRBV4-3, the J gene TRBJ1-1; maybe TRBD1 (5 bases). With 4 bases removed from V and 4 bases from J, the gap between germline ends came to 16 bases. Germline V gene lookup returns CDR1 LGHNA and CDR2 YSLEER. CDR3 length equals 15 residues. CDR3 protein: CASSLSPGGSTEAFF. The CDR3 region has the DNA TGCGCCAGCAGCCTATCCCCGGGGGGAAGCACTGAAGCTTTCTTT.

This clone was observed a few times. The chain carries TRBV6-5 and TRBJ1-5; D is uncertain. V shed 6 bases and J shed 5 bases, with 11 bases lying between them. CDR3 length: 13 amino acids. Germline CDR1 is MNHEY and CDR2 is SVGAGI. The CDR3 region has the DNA TGTGCCAGCAGAGAGGACGGGGATCAGCCCCAGCATTTT. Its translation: CASREDGDQPQHF.

CDR3: CATSGDSIGEQYV. The CDR3 bases are TGTGCCACCAGCGGTGACAGCATTGGGGAGCAGTACGTC. The rearrangement uses TRBV15 and TRBJ2-7, with a tentative D call TRBD1 (5 bases). Germline CDR1 is LNHNV and CDR2 is YYDKDF (reference sequence). This CDR3 region has 13 residues. V lost 5 bases and J 7 bases, leaving 15 bases between the germline ends.

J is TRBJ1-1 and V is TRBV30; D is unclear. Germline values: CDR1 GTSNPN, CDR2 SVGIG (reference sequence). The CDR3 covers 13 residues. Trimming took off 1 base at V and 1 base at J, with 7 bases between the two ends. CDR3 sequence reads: CAWSGTENTEAFF. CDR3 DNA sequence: TGTGCCTGGAGTGGTACAGAGAACACTGAAGCTTTCTTT.

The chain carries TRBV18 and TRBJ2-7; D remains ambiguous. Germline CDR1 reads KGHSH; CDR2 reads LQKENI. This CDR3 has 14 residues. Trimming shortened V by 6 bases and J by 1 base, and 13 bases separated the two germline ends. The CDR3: CASSPSPTSYEQYV. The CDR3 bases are TGTGCCAGCTCCCCTTCCCCCACATCCTACGAGCAGTACGTC.

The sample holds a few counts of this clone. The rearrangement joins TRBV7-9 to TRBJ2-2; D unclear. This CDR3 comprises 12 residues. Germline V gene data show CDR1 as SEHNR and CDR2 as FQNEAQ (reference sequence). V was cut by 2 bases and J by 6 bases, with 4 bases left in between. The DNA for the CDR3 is TGTGCCAGCAGCTTACGCGCCGGGGAGCTGTTTTTT. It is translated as CASSLRAGELFF.

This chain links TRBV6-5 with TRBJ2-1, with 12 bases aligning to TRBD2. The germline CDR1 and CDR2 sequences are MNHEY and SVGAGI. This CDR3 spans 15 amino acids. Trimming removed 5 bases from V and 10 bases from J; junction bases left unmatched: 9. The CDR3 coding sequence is TGTGCCAGCAGTCCGACTAGCGGGAGCCCAGGGGAGCAGTTCTTC. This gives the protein CASSPTSGSPGEQFF.

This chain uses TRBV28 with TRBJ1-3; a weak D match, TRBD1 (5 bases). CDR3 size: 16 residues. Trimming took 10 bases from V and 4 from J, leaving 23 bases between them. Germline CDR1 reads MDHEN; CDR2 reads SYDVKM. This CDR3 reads CATYLNKGPLGNTIYF. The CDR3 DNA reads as TGTGCCACCTACTTAAACAAGGGGCCTTTAGGAAACACCATATATTTT.

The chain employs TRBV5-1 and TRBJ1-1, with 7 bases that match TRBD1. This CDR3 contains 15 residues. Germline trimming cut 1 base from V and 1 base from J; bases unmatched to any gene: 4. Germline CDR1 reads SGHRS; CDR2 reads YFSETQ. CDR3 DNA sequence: TGCGCCAGCAGCTTGACAGGGGTGCGGAACACTGAAGCTTTCTTT. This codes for CASSLTGVRNTEAFF.

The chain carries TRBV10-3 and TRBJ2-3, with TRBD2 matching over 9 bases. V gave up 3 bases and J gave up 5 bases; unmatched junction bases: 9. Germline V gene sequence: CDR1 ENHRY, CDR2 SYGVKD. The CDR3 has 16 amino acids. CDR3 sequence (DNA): TGTGCCATCAGTGATTTAGCGGGGGCTCCCGGAGATACGCAGTATTTT. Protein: CAISDLAGAPGDTQYF.

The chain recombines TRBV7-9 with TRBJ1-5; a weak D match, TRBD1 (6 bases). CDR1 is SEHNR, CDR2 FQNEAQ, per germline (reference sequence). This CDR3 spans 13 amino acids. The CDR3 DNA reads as TGTGCTAGTGCGGACAGCCGCAATCAGCCCCAGCATTTT. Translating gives CASADSRNQPQHF.

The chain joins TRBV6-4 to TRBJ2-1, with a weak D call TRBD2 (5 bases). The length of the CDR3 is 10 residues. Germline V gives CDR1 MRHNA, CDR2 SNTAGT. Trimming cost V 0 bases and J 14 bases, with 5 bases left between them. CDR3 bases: TGTGCCAGCAGTGACTCGAGGGAGTTCTTC. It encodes CASSDSREFF.

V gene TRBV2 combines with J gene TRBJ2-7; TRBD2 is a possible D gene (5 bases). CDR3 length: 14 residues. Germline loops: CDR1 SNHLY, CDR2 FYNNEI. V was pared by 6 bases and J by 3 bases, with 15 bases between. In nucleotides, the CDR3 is TGTGCCAGCAGAGCCGGTGGGAGATTCTACGAGCAGTACGTC. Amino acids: CASRAGGRFYEQYV.

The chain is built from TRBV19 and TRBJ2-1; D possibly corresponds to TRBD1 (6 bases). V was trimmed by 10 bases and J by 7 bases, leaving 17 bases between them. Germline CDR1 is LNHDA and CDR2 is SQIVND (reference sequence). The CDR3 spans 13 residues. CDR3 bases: TGTGCCATCGCGAGGGGGAGAACGAATGAGCAGTTCTTC. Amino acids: CAIARGRTNEQFF.

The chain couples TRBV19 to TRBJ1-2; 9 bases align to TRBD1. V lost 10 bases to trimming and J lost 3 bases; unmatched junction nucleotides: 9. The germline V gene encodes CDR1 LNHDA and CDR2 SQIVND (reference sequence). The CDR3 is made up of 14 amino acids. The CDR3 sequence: CATLDRGWDYGYTF. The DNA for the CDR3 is TGTGCCACCCTAGACAGGGGGTGGGACTATGGCTACACCTTC.

The chain's CDR3 is CASSHMRGTGSQETQYF. The CDR3 DNA sequence: TGTGCCAGCAGTCACATGCGGGGGACAGGGTCGCAAGAGACCCAGTACTTC. The chain employs TRBV6-6 and TRBJ2-5; 9 nucleotides agree with TRBD1. V lost 5 bases to trimming and J lost 2 bases; unmatched junction nucleotides: 12. Germline V CDR1 and CDR2: MNHNY, SVGAGI (reference sequence). The CDR3 length is 17 residues.

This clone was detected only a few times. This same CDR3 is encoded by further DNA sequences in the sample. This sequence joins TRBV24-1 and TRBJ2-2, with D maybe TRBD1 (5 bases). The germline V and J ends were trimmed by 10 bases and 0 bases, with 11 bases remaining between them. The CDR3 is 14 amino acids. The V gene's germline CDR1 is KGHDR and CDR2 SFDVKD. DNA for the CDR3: TGTGCCACATCGGGCAGGGCGAACACCGGGGAGCTGTTTTTT. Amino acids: CATSGRANTGELFF.

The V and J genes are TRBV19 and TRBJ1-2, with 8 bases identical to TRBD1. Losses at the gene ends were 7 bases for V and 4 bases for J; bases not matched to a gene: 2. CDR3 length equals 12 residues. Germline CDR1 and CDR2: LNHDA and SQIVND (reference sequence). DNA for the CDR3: TGTGCCAGTACAGGGGGCGGCTATGGCTACACCTTC. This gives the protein CASTGGGYGYTF.

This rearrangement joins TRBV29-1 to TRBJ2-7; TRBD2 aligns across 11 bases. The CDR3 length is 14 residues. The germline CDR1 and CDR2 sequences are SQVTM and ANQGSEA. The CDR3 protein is CRFGLAGGRGEQYV. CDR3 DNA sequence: TGCAGGTTCGGGCTAGCGGGGGGACGTGGGGAGCAGTACGTC.

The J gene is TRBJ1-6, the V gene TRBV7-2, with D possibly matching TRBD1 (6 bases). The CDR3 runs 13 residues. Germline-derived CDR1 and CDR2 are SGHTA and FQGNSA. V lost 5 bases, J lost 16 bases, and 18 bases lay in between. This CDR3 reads CASSDYLAQGLHF. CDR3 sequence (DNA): TGTGCCAGCAGCGATTACTTAGCACAGGGTCTCCACTTT.

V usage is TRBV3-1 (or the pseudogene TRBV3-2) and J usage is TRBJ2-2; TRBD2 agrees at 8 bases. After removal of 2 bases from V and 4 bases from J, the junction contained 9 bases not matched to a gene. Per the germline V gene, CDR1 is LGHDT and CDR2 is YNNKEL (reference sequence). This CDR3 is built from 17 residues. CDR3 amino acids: CASSQRRLASSTGELFF. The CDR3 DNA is TGTGCCAGCAGCCAACGAAGACTAGCGTCTTCCACCGGGGAGCTGTTTTTT.

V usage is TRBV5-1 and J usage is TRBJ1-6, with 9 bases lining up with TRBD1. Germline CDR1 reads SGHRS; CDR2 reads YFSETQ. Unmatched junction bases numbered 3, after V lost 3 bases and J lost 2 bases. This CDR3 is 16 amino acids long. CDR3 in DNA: TGCGCCAGCAGCTCACAGGGGGCCACCTATAATTCACCCCTCCACTTT. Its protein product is CASSSQGATYNSPLHF.

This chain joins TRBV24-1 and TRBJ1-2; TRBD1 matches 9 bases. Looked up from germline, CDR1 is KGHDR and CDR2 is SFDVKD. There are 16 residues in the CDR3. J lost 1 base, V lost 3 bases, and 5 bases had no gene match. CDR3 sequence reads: CATSDTDRGFNYGYTF. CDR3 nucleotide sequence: TGTGCCACCAGTGATACGGACAGGGGCTTTAACTATGGCTACACCTTC.

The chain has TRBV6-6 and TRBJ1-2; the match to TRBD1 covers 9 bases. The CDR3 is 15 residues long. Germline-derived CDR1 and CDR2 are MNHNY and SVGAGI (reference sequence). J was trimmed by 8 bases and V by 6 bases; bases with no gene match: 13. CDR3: CASRDRGQRAGGYTF. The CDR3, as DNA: TGTGCCAGCAGGGACAGGGGACAGAGAGCGGGAGGCTACACCTTC.

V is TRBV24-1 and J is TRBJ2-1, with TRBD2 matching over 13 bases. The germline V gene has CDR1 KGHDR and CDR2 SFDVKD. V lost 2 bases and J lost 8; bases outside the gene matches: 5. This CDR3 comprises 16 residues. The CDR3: CATSDWTSGSLDEQFF. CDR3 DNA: TGTGCCACCAGTGATTGGACTAGCGGGAGTTTGGATGAGCAGTTCTTC.

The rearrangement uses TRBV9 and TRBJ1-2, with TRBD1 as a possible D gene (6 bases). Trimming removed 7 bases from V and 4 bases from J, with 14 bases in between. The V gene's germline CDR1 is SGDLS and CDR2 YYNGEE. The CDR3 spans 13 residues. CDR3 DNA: TGTGCCAGCGGCAGGGGAGTCAGCTATGGCTACACCTTC. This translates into CASGRGVSYGYTF.

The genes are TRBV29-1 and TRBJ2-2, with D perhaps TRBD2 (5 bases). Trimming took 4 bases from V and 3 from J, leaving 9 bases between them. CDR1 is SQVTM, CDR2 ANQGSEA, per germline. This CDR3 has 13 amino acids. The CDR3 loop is CSVGRQHTGELFF. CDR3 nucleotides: TGCAGCGTTGGGAGGCAGCACACCGGGGAGCTGTTTTTT.

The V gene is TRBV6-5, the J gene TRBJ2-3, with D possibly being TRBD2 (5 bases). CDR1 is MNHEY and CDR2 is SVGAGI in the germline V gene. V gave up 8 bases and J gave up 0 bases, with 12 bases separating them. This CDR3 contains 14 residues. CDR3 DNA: TGTGCCAGCGCTCGGGCGGGTAGCACAGATACGCAGTATTTT. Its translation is CASARAGSTDTQYF.

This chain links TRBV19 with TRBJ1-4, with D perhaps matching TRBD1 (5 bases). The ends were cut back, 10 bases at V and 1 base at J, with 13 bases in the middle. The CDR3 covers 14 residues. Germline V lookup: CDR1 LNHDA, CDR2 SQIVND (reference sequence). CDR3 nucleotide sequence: TGTGCCACTGGGACTCCGGGAACTAATGAAAAACTGTTTTTT. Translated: CATGTPGTNEKLFF.

CDR3 in amino acids: CASSQVPGTGAVYEQYF. CDR3 coding DNA: TGTGCCAGCAGCCAAGTCCCCGGTACAGGGGCGGTCTACGAGCAGTACTTC. The V and J genes are TRBV3-1 (or the pseudogene TRBV3-2) and TRBJ2-7; 7 nucleotides align to TRBD1. There are 17 residues in the CDR3. Germline lookup yields CDR1 LGHDT and CDR2 YNNKEL (reference sequence). V dropped 1 base and J dropped 3; count of bases not matched to a gene: 12.